This T cell receptor beta chain comes out of a study of blood T cell repertoires in COVID-19. Overall study context: Samples came from the United States, Italy and Spain, spanning acute and convalescent COVID-19. The cDNA or gDNA used as material had been derived from T cells, B-cell-depleted T cells, or PBMCs.

Authors' analysis steps: Estimated nucleated cell counts came from reference gene primer amplification. Sequenced by immunoSEQ multiplex PCR; TCRdb stores in-frame clones only, minus some. From that table come the V and J calls and clone size; the DNA was used to work out D and trimming. The table lists some 200,000 clones, approximately 82% of them singletons, with about 12% in the top ten. V was cut by 2 bases and J by 2 bases, with 6 bases left in between. The CDR3 covers 13 residues. Looked up from germline, CDR1 is SGHNT and CDR2 is YYREEE (reference sequence). The J gene is TRBJ2-3, the V gene TRBV5-4; D gene ambiguous. This receptor was taken from a human donor in a cohort sampled during active COVID-19. The sequenced sample was peripheral blood. CDR3 coding DNA: TGTGCCAGCAGCTTACCTAACACAGATACGCAGTATTTT. Its protein product is CASSLPNTDTQYF.